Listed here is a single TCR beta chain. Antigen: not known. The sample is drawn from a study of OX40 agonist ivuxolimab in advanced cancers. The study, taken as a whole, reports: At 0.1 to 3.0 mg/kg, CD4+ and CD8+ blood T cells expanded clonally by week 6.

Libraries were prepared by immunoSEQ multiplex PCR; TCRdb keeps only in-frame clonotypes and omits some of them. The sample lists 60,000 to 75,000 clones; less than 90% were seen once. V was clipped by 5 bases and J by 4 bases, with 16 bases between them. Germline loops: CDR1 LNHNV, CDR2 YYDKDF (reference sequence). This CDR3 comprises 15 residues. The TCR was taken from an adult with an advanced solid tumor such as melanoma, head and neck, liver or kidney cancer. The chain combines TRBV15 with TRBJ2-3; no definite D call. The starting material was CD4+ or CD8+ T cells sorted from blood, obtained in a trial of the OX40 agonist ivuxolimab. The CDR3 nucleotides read TGTGCCACCAGCGGTGGACCCCGTCCACCAGATACGCAGTATTTT. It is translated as CATSGGPRPPDTQYF.